This entry lists 7 T cell receptor beta chains sequenced from one sample in a study of T cells and Merkel cell carcinoma outcomes (dated by TCRdb to 2018 to 2021). Libraries were constructed by the immunoSEQ multiplex PCR assay. TCRdb took over this immuneACCESS table, retaining in-frame rearrangements with V and J assigned. Such tables are incomplete; in checked studies, under half of the missing clones stem from an unresolved V gene, and the remainder is unexplained. The sample table lists roughly 400 clones, roughly nine tenths of them with a count of one. The ten largest clones capture about 8% of the sample. The specimen sequenced was tumor tissue from Merkel cell carcinoma. These receptor sequences come from a human donor with Merkel cell carcinoma.

The chain recombines TRBV11-2 with TRBJ1-3; 7 bases match TRBD1. This CDR3 has 14 amino acids. V trimming: 5 bases; J trimming: 2 bases; junction bases outside the gene matches: 3. Germline V CDR1 and CDR2: SGHAT, FQNNGV. CDR3 protein: CASSRQGAGNTIYF. The CDR3 DNA is TGTGCCAGCAGCCGGCAGGGGGCTGGAAACACCATATATTTT.

Only a few counts were recorded for this clone. The V gene is TRBV28, the J gene TRBJ1-2, with D unclear. Trimming shortened V by 3 bases and J by 8 bases, and 16 bases separated the two germline ends. From germline, CDR1 is MDHEN and CDR2 SYDVKM. The CDR3 runs 14 residues. In nucleotides, the CDR3 is TGTGCCAGCAGTTTCCAAAAAGGTTACGGAGGCTACACCTTC. Its translation: CASSFQKGYGGYTF.

This chain links TRBV6-9 with TRBJ2-6; D is unresolved. Between the trimmed V and J ends, which lost 4 bases and 5 bases, there was a span of 21 bases. CDR1 MNHGY and CDR2 SVAAGI come from the germline V gene. This CDR3 region has 18 residues. The CDR3 reads CASSWAKPRQSRANVLTF. As DNA, the CDR3 is TGTGCCAGCAGTTGGGCGAAGCCACGACAAAGTCGGGCCAACGTCCTGACTTTC.

J is TRBJ2-3 and V is TRBV2, with unresolved D. The CDR3 extends over 12 amino acids. The germline gives CDR1 SNHLY, CDR2 FYNNEI. Trimming cost V 7 bases and J 5 bases, with 10 bases left between them. The CDR3, as DNA: TGTGCCAGCACCCTCGGAATAGATACGCAGTATTTT. Translated, it gives CASTLGIDTQYF.

This sequence joins TRBV4-3 and TRBJ2-4; 9 nucleotides line up with TRBD1. The length of the CDR3 is 21 residues. Germline assignment: CDR1 LGHNA and CDR2 YSLEER. After removal of 3 bases from V and 0 bases from J, the junction contained 18 bases not matched to a gene. For the CDR3, the DNA is TGCGCCAGCAGCCACCCCCCGGCGGGACAGGGTGATGGTGGAGCCAAAAACATTCAGTACTTC. It codes for CASSHPPAGQGDGGAKNIQYF.

The chain recombines TRBV5-4 with TRBJ2-2; TRBD2 matches at 8 bases. This CDR3 spans 16 amino acids. Unmatched junction bases numbered 10, after V lost 5 bases and J lost 4 bases. CDR1 is SGHNT, CDR2 YYREEE, per germline (reference sequence). The DNA of the CDR3 is TGTGCCAGCAGGCTTGCGGGGGGTGTTGGCACCGGGGAGCTGTTTTTT. Encoded protein: CASRLAGGVGTGELFF.

The chain is built from TRBV4-3 and TRBJ2-2; 11 nucleotides match TRBD2. The CDR3 has 17 residues. Trimming removed 2 bases from V and 8 bases from J; junction bases left unmatched: 10. CDR1 LGHNA and CDR2 YSLEER come from the germline V gene. DNA for the CDR3: TGCGCCAGCAGCCAACCTCTAGCGGGGGGCCTAGCTGGGGAGCTGTTTTTT. Translated, it gives CASSQPLAGGLAGELFF.